The present T cell receptor (beta chain) was sequenced within a study of shared clonotypes between healthy human individuals. About the research overall: Donors were a couple of women and a few men aged 18 to 49.

Roughly 99 million PBMCs were counted before genomic DNA extraction. Data came from immunoSEQ multiplex PCR; TCRdb stores just in-frame clones and leaves some out. This table holds about half a million clones, about 85% found once. Germline V CDR1 and CDR2: MNHNS, SASEGT. The CDR3 extends over 12 amino acids. Trimming took 8 bases from V and 6 from J, leaving 11 bases between them. The rearrangement links TRBV6-1 to TRBJ2-1; no clear D gene. The source of this sequence is a woman between 40 and 50 years old in good health. Some clones in this sample may be carry-over from other donors' samples. Sequenced sample: PBMCs. CDR3: CASGLSANEQFF. CDR3 bases: TGTGCCAGCGGGCTCAGCGCCAATGAGCAGTTCTTC.